This entry lists 22 T cell receptor beta chains sequenced from one sample in a study of blood T cell repertoires in COVID-19. Using immunoSEQ multiplex PCR, the repertoire was profiled, and TCRdb retains in-frame clones only, with some absent. The profile shows about 170,000 clones, less than 85% of them singletons. Sequencing was performed on peripheral blood. The origin of the receptors is a woman older than 75 with active or convalescent COVID-19.

This clone has only a few counts. CDR3: CASSIAQGVIAQPQHF. The CDR3 nucleotides are TGTGCCAGTAGTATAGCACAGGGGGTGATCGCTCAGCCCCAGCATTTT. V is TRBV19 and J is TRBJ1-5, with 8 positions matching TRBD1. Germline V gives CDR1 LNHDA, CDR2 SQIVND (reference sequence). V was clipped by 1 base and J by 6 bases; unmatched bases: 8. This CDR3 comprises 16 residues.

This clone was observed a handful of times. The chain joins TRBV28 to TRBJ2-7; 13 nucleotides match TRBD2. CDR3 size: 14 residues. The J segment lost 2 bases and the V segment lost 6 bases, leaving 1 base of the junction unmatched. CDR1 is MDHEN and CDR2 is SYDVKM in the germline V gene. CDR3 bases: TGTGCCAGCAGAACTAGCGGGAGGGCCTACGAGCAGTACTTC. Its translation: CASRTSGRAYEQYF. The full variable domain, in which reference TRBV28 and TRBJ2-7 provide the parts outside the CDR3, is DVKVTQSSRYLVKRTGEKVFLECVQDMDHENMFWYRQDPGLGLRLIYFSYDVKMKEKGDIPEGYSVSREKKERFSLILESASTNQTSMYLCASRTSGRAYEQYFGPGTRLTVT.

The chain joins TRBV4-1 to TRBJ2-1; tentatively, D is TRBD2 (6 bases). CDR3 size: 16 residues. The germline V and J ends were trimmed by 1 base and 6 bases, with 16 bases remaining between them. Per germline, CDR1 MGHRA and CDR2 YSYEKL. In DNA form, the CDR3 reads TGCGCCAGCAGCCAAGTTGGGCGGGGCATAAGCAATGAGCAGTTCTTC. As protein: CASSQVGRGISNEQFF.

This sequence joins TRBV18 and TRBJ2-7; D is perhaps TRBD2 (5 bases). This CDR3 has 16 amino acids. The V gene's germline CDR1 is KGHSH and CDR2 LQKENI. V was pared by 1 base and J by 2 bases, with 15 bases between. For the CDR3, the DNA is TGTGCCAGCTCACCACTTGATACTAGGCTAGCCTACGAGCAGTACTTC. Protein product: CASSPLDTRLAYEQYF.

The chain employs TRBV5-1 and TRBJ2-7; 7 bases are shared with TRBD1. CDR1 and CDR2 (germline): SGHRS, YFSETQ. V shed 4 bases and J 3 bases; nucleotides not matched to a gene: 10. The CDR3 extends over 15 amino acids. CDR3 coding DNA: TGCGCCAGCAGCCCCGCCCCGACAGGGAACTACGAGCAGTACTTC. It yields the protein CASSPAPTGNYEQYF.

In this sample, this clone turned up once. This rearrangement joins TRBV7-9 to TRBJ1-1; D is undetermined. Germline CDR1 and CDR2: SEHNR and FQNEAQ (reference sequence). This CDR3 contains 17 residues. Trimming took 0 bases from V and 3 from J, leaving 17 bases between them. The CDR3, as DNA: TGTGCCAGCAGCTTAGCGACGTGGGCACCGAGGGACACTGAAGCTTTCTTT. Its protein product is CASSLATWAPRDTEAFF.

The rearrangement links TRBV19 to TRBJ1-6; a possible D gene is TRBD1 (6 bases). V lost 5 bases to trimming and J lost 7 bases, with 12 bases between them. CDR3 length: 14 residues. Germline CDR1 LNHDA, CDR2 SQIVND (reference sequence). This CDR3 is CASSSGVWNSPLHF. The CDR3 region has the DNA TGTGCCAGTAGTTCAGGGGTGTGGAATTCACCCCTCCACTTT.

The CDR3 region has the DNA TGTGCCAGCAGCACCCCCCGGGGGGGGTTAGTTTATACGCAGTATTTT. Encoded protein: CASSTPRGGLVYTQYF. The gene calls are TRBV27 and TRBJ2-3; 8 bases line up with TRBD2. Germline values: CDR1 MNHEY, CDR2 SMNVEV (reference sequence). This CDR3 spans 16 amino acids. The junction had 15 bases not matched to a gene; V was cut back by 6 bases and J by 7 bases.

As to this clone: The sample has other DNA sequences that encode this CDR3 too. This sequence joins TRBV18 and TRBJ2-7; 10 nucleotides line up with TRBD1. The CDR3 sequence is 15 residues long. Per the germline V gene, CDR1 is KGHSH and CDR2 is LQKENI. The V gene end was trimmed by 6 bases and the J gene end by 4 bases; junction bases not matched to a gene: 9. Here the CDR3 DNA reads TGTGCCAGCTCGCCAGGGACAGGGGCTACTTACGAGCAGTACTTC. Amino acids: CASSPGTGATYEQYF.

This clone occurred a few times. The J gene is TRBJ1-5, the V gene TRBV10-3; 9 bases are a match to TRBD1. The CDR3 has 15 residues. Germline CDR1 reads ENHRY; CDR2 reads SYGVKD. J was trimmed by 6 bases and V by 6 bases; bases with no gene match: 9. Here the CDR3 DNA reads TGTGCCATCAGCCCCGGGACAGGGAGGGGTCAGCCCCAGCATTTT. Protein product: CAISPGTGRGQPQHF.

This chain links TRBV28 with TRBJ1-2, with D possibly matching TRBD1 (5 bases). The CDR3 extends over 13 amino acids. The V end was cut by 6 bases, the J end by 8 bases, with 16 bases between. In germline, CDR1 is MDHEN, CDR2 SYDVKM. The CDR3 bases are TGTGCCAGCAGAAGGGACTCCCTGGAAGGCTACACCTTC. It encodes CASRRDSLEGYTF.

V usage is TRBV3-1 (or the pseudogene TRBV3-2) and J usage is TRBJ1-2; no firm D call. This CDR3 has 15 amino acids. Germline assignment: CDR1 LGHDT and CDR2 YNNKEL (reference sequence). V was cut by 2 bases and J by 0 bases, with 10 bases left in between. CDR3: CASSQTRYSNYGYTF. Here the CDR3 DNA reads TGTGCCAGCAGCCAAACCAGGTATTCTAACTATGGCTACACCTTC.

The V and J genes are TRBV7-3 and TRBJ1-1, with D possibly TRBD1 on 6 matching bases. Trimming took 5 bases from V and 1 from J, leaving 11 bases between them. Germline CDR1 and CDR2: SGHTA and FQGTGA. There are 14 residues in the CDR3. The CDR3 coding sequence is TGTGCCAGCAGCGCTACAGGGCAGAACACTGAAGCTTTCTTT. Encoded protein: CASSATGQNTEAFF.

This chain joins TRBV6-4 and TRBJ2-1; 8 bases line up with TRBD2. The length of the CDR3 is 16 residues. From germline, CDR1 is MRHNA and CDR2 SNTAGT. V trimming: 4 bases; J trimming: 1 base; junction bases outside the gene matches: 6. The CDR3 DNA follows: TGTGCCAGCAGTGTCGGTAGCGGGGTGTCCTACAATGAGCAGTTCTTC. Encoded protein: CASSVGSGVSYNEQFF.

The gene calls are TRBV5-4 and TRBJ2-2, with unresolved D. With 4 bases removed from V and 2 bases from J, the gap between germline ends came to 9 bases. Germline V CDR1 and CDR2: SGHNT, YYREEE (reference sequence). The CDR3 consists of 14 residues. CDR3 protein: CASSPPLNTGELFF. In DNA form, the CDR3 reads TGTGCCAGCAGCCCCCCCCTTAACACCGGGGAGCTGTTTTTT.

This chain's CDR3 is CASSRDRGSDREQYF. The CDR3 nucleotides read TGTGCCAGCAGTAGAGACAGGGGGTCGGATCGCGAGCAGTACTTC. The chain employs TRBV2 and TRBJ2-7; 9 nucleotides align to TRBD1. The trim removed 5 bases at V and 6 bases at J, leaving 11 bases unmatched. This CDR3 region has 15 residues. Germline CDR1 reads SNHLY; CDR2 reads FYNNEI.

The chain has TRBV19 and TRBJ1-6, with 7 bases that match TRBD1. This CDR3 spans 15 amino acids. Germline CDR1 and CDR2: LNHDA and SQIVND (reference sequence). The V segment lost 7 bases and the J segment 9 bases; nucleotides outside the gene matches: 12. The CDR3 DNA sequence: TGTGCCAGTACCCCATTTGAGGGGGCAGGTTCACCCCTCCACTTT. Amino acids: CASTPFEGAGSPLHF.

The CDR3 DNA follows: TGTGCCAGCAGCCCACGGGGTGATACACGGATTCAGTACTTC. Translating gives CASSPRGDTRIQYF. The rearrangement uses TRBV13 and TRBJ2-4; D perhaps matches TRBD2 (5 bases). The CDR3 is 14 amino acids. Trimming removed 5 bases from V and 10 bases from J, with 18 bases in between. Germline V gene sequence: CDR1 PRHDT, CDR2 FYEKMQ (reference sequence).

The CDR3 protein is CASSHRFPDPGYTF. The DNA of the CDR3 is TGTGCCAGCAGCCACAGGTTCCCTGATCCTGGCTACACCTTC. The V gene is TRBV5-6, the J gene TRBJ1-2, with D tentatively TRBD1 (5 bases). The CDR3 runs to 14 residues. Germline V gene data show CDR1 as SGHDT and CDR2 as YYEEEE. Trimming cost V 4 bases and J 7 bases, with 17 bases left between them. Looking up the rest from reference TRBV5-6 and TRBJ1-2 gives the full variable domain: DAGVTQSPTHLIKTRGQQVTLRCSPKSGHDTVSWYQQALGQGPQFIFQYYEEEERQRGNFPDRFSGHQFPNYSSELNVNALLLGDSALYLCASSHRFPDPGYTFGSGTRLTVV.

This rearrangement joins TRBV7-9 to TRBJ2-4; tentatively, D is TRBD2 (7 bases). V was trimmed by 4 bases and J by 6 bases, leaving 16 bases between them. The CDR3 is made up of 15 amino acids. Germline CDR1 is SEHNR and CDR2 is FQNEAQ (reference sequence). As DNA, the CDR3 is TGTGCCAGCAGCTCCCGGGGGGCCCAGGGAAACATTCAGTACTTC. Translation gives CASSSRGAQGNIQYF.

The CDR3 region is CASSSITGFEAFF. The CDR3 nucleotides read TGTGCCAGCAGCTCGATTACAGGTTTTGAAGCTTTCTTT. V gene TRBV6-5 combines with J gene TRBJ1-1, with a possible D match to TRBD1 (5 bases). Trimming took off 6 bases at V and 7 bases at J, with 15 bases between the two ends. The CDR3 extends over 13 amino acids. The germline V gene has CDR1 MNHEY and CDR2 SVGAGI.

This clone has a handful of counts. The chain carries TRBV5-6 and TRBJ2-3; D not resolved. This CDR3 contains 13 residues. The ends were cut back, 2 bases at V and 3 bases at J, with 7 bases in the middle. From germline, CDR1 is SGHDT and CDR2 YYEEEE. CDR3: CASSFRATDTQYF. As DNA, the CDR3 is TGTGCCAGCAGCTTTAGAGCTACAGATACGCAGTATTTT.